The sequence of this T cell receptor beta chain was determined in a study of OX40 agonist ivuxolimab in advanced cancers. The assay was immunoSEQ multiplex PCR, and TCRdb's table has in-frame clones only and misses some. The sample carries about 82,000 clones, 86% recorded once. No patient had autoimmune disease or received systemic immunosuppression. V lost 0 bases to trimming and J lost 3 bases, with 13 bases between them. CDR3 length: 15 amino acids. Germline CDR1 is SGHRS and CDR2 is YFSETQ. This clone was counted once. The source was CD4+ or CD8+ T cells sorted from blood, collected in a trial of the OX40 agonist ivuxolimab. The rearrangement uses TRBV5-1 and TRBJ2-7; D might be TRBD1 (5 bases). This TCR came from an adult with an advanced solid tumor such as melanoma, head and neck, liver or kidney cancer. The CDR3 DNA reads TGCGCCAGCAGCTTGGAAGGGGCTTTGGGCTACGAGCAGTACTTC. Translating gives CASSLEGALGYEQYF.